These 18 T cell receptor beta chains were all obtained from the same sample, sequenced in a study of CXCR3-negative and CXCR3-positive naive CD8 T cells. Study-level points and caveats: CXCR3-negative naive cells had less hydrophobic TRB CDR3s than did CXCR3-positive naive cells.

Their target antigens are unknown. The libraries of TRB cDNA were constructed through 5' RACE using UMI labels. From the 5' RACE reads, TCRdb lists one entry per CDR3 protein and no DNA. The sample has around 60,000 distinct CDR3 sequences; the top ten hold about 0.84%. The sequencing input was naive CXCR3+ CD8+ T cells from blood. Subset defined: CD45RO-CCR7+CD27+CD95- naive CD8+ T cells expressing CXCR3 (TNR3+). The receptors originated from a human donor in good health. Some clones in this sample may be carry-over from other donors' samples.

The chain's CDR3 is CASSVETGRGETQYF. V and J are TRBV9 and TRBJ2-5; TCRdb selects TRBD1, and the lack of DNA leaves this call unchecked. Per germline, CDR1 SGDLS and CDR2 YYNGEE. The CDR3 extends over 15 amino acids.

The V call is TRBV5-1, the J call TRBJ2-7. The CDR3 loop spans 11 amino acids. Germline CDR1 and CDR2: SGHRS and YFSETQ. CDR3: CASSLATEQYF.

The rearrangement links TRBV10-3 to TRBJ2-2; the TCRdb D gene call, TRBD1, has no DNA to confirm it. CDR1 and CDR2 from the germline V gene are ENHRY and SYGVKD. The CDR3 covers 17 residues. CDR3 in amino acids: CAISESTDRAWTGELFF.

The chain carries TRBV7-2 and TRBJ2-1; TCRdb calls TRBD2, which cannot be checked without DNA. The germline gives CDR1 SGHTA, CDR2 FQGNSA. This CDR3 spans 13 amino acids. The CDR3 loop is CASSLGLAAEQFF.

This chain joins TRBV14 and TRBJ1-2. CDR3 length: 13 amino acids. The germline V gene encodes CDR1 SGHDN and CDR2 FVKESK. This CDR3 is CASSLHPSSGYTF.

This chain links TRBV7-9 with TRBJ2-7; TCRdb proposes TRBD2, but this gene call is untestable without DNA. The CDR3 consists of 16 residues. Germline V gene data show CDR1 as SEHNR and CDR2 as FQNEAQ (reference sequence). The CDR3 sequence is CASSLGLGDSSYEQYF.

The chain couples TRBV14 to TRBJ2-5; the D call from TCRdb, TRBD1, cannot be confirmed without DNA. The CDR3 is made up of 18 amino acids. Germline CDR1 SGHDN, CDR2 FVKESK. The CDR3 is CASSQEVGGRQRDETQYF. The whole variable domain, filled in from reference TRBV14 and TRBJ2-5, reads EAGVTQFPSHSVIEKGQTVTLRCDPISGHDNLYWYRRVMGKEIKFLLHFVKESKQDESGMPNNRFLAERTGGTYSTLKVQPAELEDSGVYFCASSQEVGGRQRDETQYFGPGTRLLVL.

The rearrangement uses TRBV12-3 or TRBV12-4 and TRBJ2-1; TCRdb reports TRBD2, a call that lacks DNA to check it against. The CDR3 extends over 16 amino acids. The CDR3 is CASSLYLVRSYNEQFF.

The V gene is TRBV24-1, the J gene TRBJ2-5. This CDR3 is 13 amino acids long. Germline loops: CDR1 KGHDR, CDR2 SFDVKD. The chain's CDR3 is CATSDRYQETQYF.

The gene calls are TRBV29-1 and TRBJ2-7; TCRdb's D call, TRBD1, is unchecked because there is no DNA. Germline loops: CDR1 SQVTM, CDR2 ANQGSEA. CDR3 length equals 13 residues. The CDR3 spells CSVEQGEGNEQYF.

The rearrangement joins TRBV2 to TRBJ2-7; TCRdb names TRBD1, which stays unverified in the absence of DNA. The germline V gene has CDR1 SNHLY and CDR2 FYNNEI. The CDR3 is 14 amino acids. Here the CDR3 reads CASSENTGSNEQYF.

This sequence joins TRBV7-8 and TRBJ2-7; checking the TCRdb D call of TRBD1 is not possible without DNA. CDR1 is SGHVS, CDR2 FQNEAQ, per germline. The CDR3 has 16 residues. This CDR3 reads CASSSPPDGSWSEQYF.

The chain links TRBV7-9 to TRBJ2-7. This CDR3 region has 15 residues. The germline V gene has CDR1 SEHNR and CDR2 FQNEAQ (reference sequence). CDR3 in amino acids: CASSPAGAHYYEQYF.

This sequence joins TRBV9 and TRBJ2-7; TCRdb designates TRBD1, a call that cannot be tested without DNA. Germline V lookup: CDR1 SGDLS, CDR2 YYNGEE. CDR3 length: 15 amino acids. The CDR3 reads CASTAGQGAGYEQYF.

The chain links TRBV4-1 to TRBJ2-3. Germline V lookup: CDR1 MGHRA, CDR2 YSYEKL. The CDR3 length is 13 residues. The CDR3 spells CASSLGRTDTQYF.

This CDR3 is CASRGQGQETQYF. This chain joins TRBV7-2 and TRBJ2-5; no DNA is available, so the TRBD1 call from TCRdb remains unchecked. The CDR3 is 13 amino acids. Germline V lookup: CDR1 SGHTA, CDR2 FQGNSA.

The V and J genes are TRBV7-9 and TRBJ1-2. The CDR3 loop spans 14 amino acids. Germline V gene lookup returns CDR1 SEHNR and CDR2 FQNEAQ (reference sequence). This CDR3 reads CASSLAGGSFGYTF.

This chain connects TRBV28 to TRBJ2-1; checking the TCRdb D call of TRBD1 is not possible without DNA. The CDR3 loop spans 16 amino acids. Per the germline V gene, CDR1 is MDHEN and CDR2 is SYDVKM. The CDR3 loop is CASSSQQGEGYNEQFF.